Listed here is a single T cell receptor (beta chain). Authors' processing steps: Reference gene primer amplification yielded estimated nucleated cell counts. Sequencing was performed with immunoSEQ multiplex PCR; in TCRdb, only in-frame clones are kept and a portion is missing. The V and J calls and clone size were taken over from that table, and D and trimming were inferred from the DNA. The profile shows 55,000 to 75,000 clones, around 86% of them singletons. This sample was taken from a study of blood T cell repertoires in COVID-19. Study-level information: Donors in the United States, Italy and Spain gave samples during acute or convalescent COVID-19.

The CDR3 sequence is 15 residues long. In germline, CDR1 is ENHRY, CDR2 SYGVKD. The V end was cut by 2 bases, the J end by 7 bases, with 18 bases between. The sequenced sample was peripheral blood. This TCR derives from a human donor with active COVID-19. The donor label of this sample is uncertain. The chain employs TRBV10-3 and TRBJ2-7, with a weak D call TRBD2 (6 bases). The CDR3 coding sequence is TGTGCCATCAGTGAGCGACTAGGGTCGAAGAGGGAGCAGTACTTC. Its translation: CAISERLGSKREQYF.